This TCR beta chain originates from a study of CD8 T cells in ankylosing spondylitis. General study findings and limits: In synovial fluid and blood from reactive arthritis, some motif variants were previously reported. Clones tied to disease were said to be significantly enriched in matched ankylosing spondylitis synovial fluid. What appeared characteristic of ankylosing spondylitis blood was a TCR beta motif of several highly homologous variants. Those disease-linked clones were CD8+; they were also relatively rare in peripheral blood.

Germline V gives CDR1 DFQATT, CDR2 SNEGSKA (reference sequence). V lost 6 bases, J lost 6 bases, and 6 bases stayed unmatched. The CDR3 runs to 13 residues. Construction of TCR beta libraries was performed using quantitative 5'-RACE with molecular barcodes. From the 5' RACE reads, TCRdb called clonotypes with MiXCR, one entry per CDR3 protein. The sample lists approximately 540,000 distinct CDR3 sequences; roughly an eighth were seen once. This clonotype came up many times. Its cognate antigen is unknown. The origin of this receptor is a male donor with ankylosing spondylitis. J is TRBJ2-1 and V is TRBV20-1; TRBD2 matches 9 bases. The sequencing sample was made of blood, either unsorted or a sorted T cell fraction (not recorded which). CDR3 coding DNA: TGCAGTGCCGCTAGCGGGGCGAGCAATGAGCAGTTCTTC. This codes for CSAASGASNEQFF.